This entry is about one TCR beta chain. No cognate antigen has been identified for it. No much larger clone is present one base from it, and per-base qualities are unavailable. CD8 naive samples were CD45RO-negative cells positively selected for CCR7, giving a CD45RA+CCR7+ population that excluded TemRA cells. Healthy HIV-negative adults with no recently reported acute infections or vaccinations were included as donors. Every donor was a Caucasian adult residing in Nashville, Tennessee, USA. Blood was obtained by leukapheresis, after which PBMCs were separated by Ficoll-Histopaque density gradient centrifugation and cryopreserved in liquid nitrogen vapor phase. Purity and quantity of every magnetically sorted T cell population were checked by analytical flow cytometry. Genomic DNA was isolated from each sorted fraction and quantified by UV absorbance on a Nanodrop 2000c. Using the deep immunoSEQ assay, multiplex PCR amplified TCR CDR3 regions from genomic DNA. Genomic DNA extracted from each cell subset was distributed evenly over all wells of several immunoSEQ 96-well plates, and each plate served as one replicate. Each replicate PCR for sorted subsets received about 210 ng genomic DNA, equal to about 30,000 T cell genomes. The purified libraries were quantified using a Qubit 3.0 fluorometer, sized with a Bioanalyzer 2100, and then quantified again using the KAPA Library Quantification kit. Every immunoSEQ 96-well plate was sequenced on a dedicated single-read 150-cycle Illumina NextSeq 550 flow cell. The authors' pipeline ran thus. Because the immunoSEQ output held only junctional sequences and lacked quality scores, the filtering could not match the filtering applied to full-length reads. To assign V/J genes and CDR3, sequences were annotated using PyIR, a Python wrapper for IgBLAST v1.9, with IMGT germline references. Any read was removed if the V/J assignment was weak (E-value above 1e-6), the CDR3 was missing, or the read contained stop codons, out-of-frame junctions, or ambiguous translated residues. V3J clonotypes were defined as sequences sharing an identical inferred V gene, J gene, and CDR3 amino acid sequence. Percentage overlap between repertoires was calculated by dividing the number of shared unique clonotypes by the size of the smaller repertoire. Repertoire richness was assessed with RTK rarefaction, the Chao1 estimator, and Recon v2.1 estimates of unobserved clonotypes. Generation probabilities were computed with OLGA for all TCRbeta clonotypes obtained by the gDNA method from several donors. In TCRdb, the immuneACCESS table is reduced to in-frame sequences with V and J assigned. These tables do not hold every clone; where another copy was compared, an unresolved V gene accounts for under half, and the others remain unexplained. The DNA gave D and trimming, while V, J and clone size come from that table. The sample table holds hundreds of thousands of clones, of which 95% to 96% were seen once. The ten largest clones represent 0.11% of the sample.

Based on the germline V gene (reference sequence), the CDR1 and CDR2 sequences are LNHDA and SQIVND. V loses 5 bases, J loses 4 bases, and the germline ends lie 16 bases apart. The CDR3, from cysteine to phenylalanine, totals 15 residues. Kept here is only the CDR3 DNA, which spans 45 bases and is read in frame from base 1. The record originates from a study of shared clonotypes between healthy human individuals (dated by TCRdb to 2018 to 2021). Some background on the complete study: The cohort comprised a couple of women and a few men aged 18 to 49 years. For each donor, CD4 naive and CD4 memory were each given three plates, CD8 naive was given two plates, and CD8 memory was given one plate. To estimate repertoire size and how much clonotypes are shared between individuals, the study performed deep sequencing of blood TCR repertoires from about five healthy adults. Different laboratories and diverse techniques were used to prepare libraries and sequence TCR repertoires, to increase sequencing depth and limit assay-specific biases. Per donor, leukapheresis produced somewhere between about 0.8 and 9 billion PBMCs. General study outcomes and caveats: Pairwise subsampling led to the expectation that sequencing depth would affect the degree of clonotype sharing among donors. Even with the large sequencing depth, rarefaction of the sorted-subset datasets indicated that sequencing was incomplete. Higher generation probabilities were observed for clonotypes shared by all four sorted-subset donors than for non-shared clonotypes. Estimated clonotype richness was generally larger for naive than for memory subsets. Only blood was sampled, and tissue TCR repertoires likely differ from those in blood. Sharing across a handful of donors was observed for about 5% of naive CD4, 3.5% of naive CD8, 2% to 2.5% of memory CD4, and roughly 0.4% of memory CD8 clonotypes. The genetic and exposure-history diversity represented was limited by the small number of donors.

The chain is assembled from TRBV19 and TRBJ2-3; the D segment could be TRBD1, given 6 matching bases. The sequence was collected from a young woman in good health. Sequenced sample: naive CD8+ T cells sorted from blood. In light of the paper, this sample's cell subset or site label describes: CD45RA+CCR7+. The nucleotide sequence reads TGTGCCAGTAGTCCCGGACAGTATAATTCAGATACGCAGTATTTT. This encodes CASSPGQYNSDTQYF.